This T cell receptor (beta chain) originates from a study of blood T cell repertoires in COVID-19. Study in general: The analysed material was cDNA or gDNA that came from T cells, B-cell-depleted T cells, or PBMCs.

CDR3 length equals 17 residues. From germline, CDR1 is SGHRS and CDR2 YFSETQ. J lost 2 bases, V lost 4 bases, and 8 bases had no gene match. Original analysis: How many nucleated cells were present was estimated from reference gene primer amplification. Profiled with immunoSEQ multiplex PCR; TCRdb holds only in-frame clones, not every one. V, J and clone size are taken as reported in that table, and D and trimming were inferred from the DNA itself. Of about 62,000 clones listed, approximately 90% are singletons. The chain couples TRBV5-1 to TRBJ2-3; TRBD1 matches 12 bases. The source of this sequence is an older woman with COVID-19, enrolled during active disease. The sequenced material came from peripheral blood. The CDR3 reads CASSLRGQGASTDTQYF. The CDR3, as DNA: TGCGCCAGCAGCCTCCGGGGACAGGGGGCTTCCACAGATACGCAGTATTTT.